Below are 5 T cell receptor beta chains sequenced from a single sample in a study of T cells in Graves' hyperthyroidism and ophthalmopathy. The CDR3 regions of TCR beta were amplified from RNA transcripts. TCR CDR3 regions were first amplified by RT-PCR with HTBI primers. TCRdb analysed the multiplex PCR reads with MiXCR anew, one entry per CDR3 protein. The table has about 620,000 distinct CDR3 sequences, under 20% seen once; the top ten hold 3.8%. The sample was blood. These receptors all stem from a woman in her 30s with Graves' hyperthyroidism.

This clonotype has a count of ten or more. The rearrangement links TRBV20-1 to TRBJ1-1; 8 nucleotides match TRBD1. V trimming: 6 bases; J trimming: 1 base; junction bases outside the gene matches: 4. CDR1 and CDR2 (germline): DFQATT, SNEGSKA (reference sequence). This CDR3 comprises 13 residues. The CDR3 spells CSATGTGNTEAFF. The CDR3 bases are TGCAGTGCCACCGGGACAGGGAACACTGAAGCTTTCTTT.

The gene calls are TRBV9 and TRBJ1-3; unclear D gene. The CDR3 has 16 residues. The germline CDR1 and CDR2 sequences are SGDLS and YYNGEE. Trimming took 3 bases from V and 0 from J, leaving 13 bases between them. As DNA, the CDR3 is TGTGCCAGCAGCGAGGGCGTCCAGAGCTCTGGAAACACCATATATTTT. It encodes CASSEGVQSSGNTIYF.

This clonotype was seen repeatedly, ten times or more. J is TRBJ1-6 and V is TRBV28; D not resolved. This CDR3 comprises 13 residues. Trimming cost V 5 bases and J 7 bases, with 9 bases left between them. Germline CDR1 is MDHEN and CDR2 is SYDVKM. CDR3 region: CASSDTRNSPLHF. In DNA, the CDR3 is TGTGCCAGCAGTGACACGCGGAATTCACCCCTCCACTTT.

This clonotype came up a few times. The J gene is TRBJ2-7, the V gene TRBV7-8, with 7 bases lining up with TRBD1. Germline V gene data show CDR1 as SGHVS and CDR2 as FQNEAQ. V trimming: 3 bases; J trimming: 0 bases; junction bases outside the gene matches: 5. This CDR3 region has 15 residues. Written as DNA, the CDR3 is TGTGCCAGCAGCTTTCATGGGACAGTCTCCTACGAGCAGTACTTC. This codes for CASSFHGTVSYEQYF.

In this sample, this clonotype turned up many times. The gene calls are TRBV28 and TRBJ2-7; 7 nucleotides align to TRBD2. The V and J ends lost 8 bases and 1 base, in that order; junction bases with no gene match: 8. Germline CDR1 MDHEN, CDR2 SYDVKM. This CDR3 spans 14 amino acids. The CDR3 here is CASVKRDHSYEQYF. The CDR3 DNA reads as TGTGCCAGCGTTAAGCGGGACCATTCCTACGAGCAGTACTTC. Using reference TRBV28 and TRBJ2-7 for the parts outside the CDR3, the full variable domain is DVKVTQSSRYLVKRTGEKVFLECVQDMDHENMFWYRQDPGLGLRLIYFSYDVKMKEKGDIPEGYSVSREKKERFSLILESASTNQTSMYLCASVKRDHSYEQYFGPGTRLTVT.